This entry is about one T cell receptor beta chain. Its antigen is unidentified. Clinical symptoms, serum thyroxine and TRAb, thyroid ultrasound and orbital computed tomography together formed the diagnostic basis. These data come from a study of T cells in Graves' hyperthyroidism and ophthalmopathy. Study context: Peripheral blood was obtained at initial diagnosis, preceding any treatment. Overall study results and limits: It was a median roughly six months before onset that the model predicted ophthalmopathy. Using 13 V-J features, a model discriminated ophthalmopathy from stable hyperthyroidism.

The CDR3 length is 14 residues. Germline-derived CDR1 and CDR2 are MNHEY and SVGAGI. Trimming at V came to 2 bases and at J to 5 bases, leaving 3 bases not matched to a gene. The TCR beta CDR3 regions underwent amplification using RNA transcripts as the source. The HTBI primer set drove a first-round RT-PCR of the TCR CDR3. TCRdb called the multiplex PCR reads again in MiXCR, with one record for every CDR3 protein. The repertoire holds 450,000 to 600,000 distinct CDR3 sequences, with about 20% as singletons. The clonotype comes from a man in his forties or fifties with Graves' ophthalmopathy. Source material: blood. The chain links TRBV6-5 to TRBJ1-5; 7 bases are shared with TRBD1. CDR3 nucleotides: TGTGCCAGCAGTTACCGGGACAGAGATCAGCCCCAGCATTTT. This gives the protein CASSYRDRDQPQHF.